These 12 T cell receptor beta chains originate from one sample sequenced in a study of CD8+CD57+ T cells in acquired aplastic anemia. For CDR3 and TCR beta VDJ profiling, genomic DNA was the template used. TCRdb itself ran the reads through MiXCR, one entry per CDR3 protein. The sample yields just over 400,000 distinct CDR3 sequences, just under 70% seen once. The sample was sorted CD4+, CD8+, or CD8+CD57+ T cells (not recorded which) from PBMCs. The receptors stem from a human donor in good health, serving as a control.

The chain links TRBV7-8 to TRBJ2-5, with 7 bases fitting TRBD2. CDR3 length: 14 residues. With 1 base clipped from V and 11 bases from J, the junction kept 10 bases outside the gene matches. Looked up from germline, CDR1 is SGHVS and CDR2 is FQNEAQ. CDR3 protein: CASSLVGGGEAQYF. The CDR3 nucleotides read TGTGCCAGCAGCTTAGTTGGCGGGGGTGAGGCGCAGTACTTC.

Comments on this clonotype: This CDR3 fails to terminate in the conserved phenylalanine or tryptophan, so it likely reflects a read error. It is unclear where the CDR3 begins or ends on the DNA, so no DNA is shown, and the CDR3 is as TCRdb lists it. This chain connects TRBV7-3 to TRBJ1-2; the table's D gene call, TRBD1, was not cross checked with the DNA. From its first to its last residue, the CDR3 has 13 amino acids. CDR1 and CDR2 (germline): SGHTA, FQGTGA. The CDR3 region is CASGGGPREHRGA.

This chain joins TRBV7-8 and TRBJ1-2, with TRBD1 as a possible D gene (5 bases). V was cut by 1 base and J by 8 bases, with 20 bases left in between. The CDR3 runs 16 residues. From germline, CDR1 is SGHVS and CDR2 FQNEAQ. CDR3 coding DNA: TGTGCCAGCAGCTTAGGGGGGGGGGGGGGAAGATCGGGCTACACCTTC. This sequence encodes CASSLGGGGGRSGYTF.

In regard to this clonotype: Compared with germline, one end of the junction differs, possibly owing to a read error. V and J are TRBV7-2 and TRBJ2-7, with D possibly being TRBD2 (5 bases). This CDR3 is 14 amino acids long. Germline V CDR1 and CDR2: SGHTA, FQGNSA. CDR3 bases: TGCGCCAGCCGCGGAACTAACGGGGCCTACGAGCAGTACTTC. This encodes CASRGTNGAYEQYF.

Comments on this clonotype: At one end the junction does not follow the germline gene, possibly because of a read error. The chain joins TRBV7-2 to TRBJ1-2, with unresolved D. Germline V CDR1 and CDR2: SGHTA, FQGNSA. The CDR3 has 13 residues. CDR3 amino acids: CASSQGPTDTHTF. In nucleotides, the CDR3 is TGTGCCAGCAGCCAAGGGCCCACAGATACGCACACCTTT. The full variable domain, in which reference TRBV7-2 and TRBJ1-2 provide the parts outside the CDR3, is GAGVSQSPSNKVTEKGKDVELRCDPISGHTALYWYRQSLGQGLEFLIYFQGNSAPDKSGLPSDRFSAERTGGSVSTLTIQRTQQEDSAVYLCASSQGPTDTHTFGSGTRLTVV.

This rearrangement joins TRBV7-3 to TRBJ2-5; D is perhaps TRBD2 (6 bases). The germline V gene has CDR1 SGHTA and CDR2 FQGTGA. This CDR3 has 16 amino acids. The V and J ends lost 3 bases and 2 bases respectively, with 16 bases between them. In DNA form, the CDR3 reads TGTGCCAGCAGCTTCATTGCGGGGCTCGGGCAAGAGACCCAGTACTTC. Amino acids: CASSFIAGLGQETQYF.

V usage is TRBV25-1 and J usage is TRBJ2-1; D uncertain. Germline assignment: CDR1 MGHDK and CDR2 SYGVNS. V lost 6 bases and J 7 bases, leaving 19 bases between the germline ends. CDR3 length: 15 residues. The CDR3 DNA reads as TGTGCCAGCAGCCGGTCGTTAGCCACACGTAATGAGCAGTTCTTC. Translated, it gives CASSRSLATRNEQFF.

The chain has TRBV7-2 and TRBJ2-3, with 7 bases aligning to TRBD2. This CDR3 has 17 amino acids. V gave up 3 bases and J gave up 2 bases; unmatched junction bases: 11. Germline CDR1 and CDR2: SGHTA and FQGNSA. In DNA, the CDR3 is TGTGCCAGCAGCTTCGGGGCGGAGCGGGGCTACACAGATACGCAGTATTTT. Its translation: CASSFGAERGYTDTQYF.

This chain connects TRBV11-2 to TRBJ1-5, with a weak D call TRBD1 (5 bases). Trimming shortened V by 4 bases and J by 13 bases, and 23 bases separated the two germline ends. This CDR3 contains 15 residues. Germline V lookup: CDR1 SGHAT, CDR2 FQNNGV. The CDR3 nucleotides read TGTGCCAGCAGCTACGGGACTAGCGGGGGTGCGAGACAGCATTTT. Amino acids: CASSYGTSGGARQHF.

This clonotype was detected only a few times. The genes are TRBV29-1 and TRBJ1-4; D is uncertain. V gave up 4 bases and J gave up 10 bases, with 1 base separating them. Germline V gene data show CDR1 as SQVTM and CDR2 as ANQGSEA. The CDR3 length is 8 residues. CDR3 DNA: TGCAGCGTTGGAAAACTGTTTTTT. This gives the protein CSVGKLFF.

The V call is TRBV5-1, the J call TRBJ2-7; D remains unclear. With 4 bases removed from V and 6 bases from J, the gap between germline ends came to 17 bases. This CDR3 has 14 amino acids. Germline V gene sequence: CDR1 SGHRS, CDR2 YFSETQ. CDR3 in amino acids: CASSGTTAPAEQYF. The CDR3 DNA follows: TGCGCCAGCAGCGGTACCACAGCCCCAGCCGAGCAGTACTTC. The variable domain in full, with the rest retrieved from reference TRBV5-1 and TRBJ2-7, is KAGVTQTPRYLIKTRGQQVTLSCSPISGHRSVSWYQQTPGQGLQFLFEYFSETQRNKGNFPGRFSGRQFSNSRSEMNVSTLELGDSALYLCASSGTTAPAEQYFGPGTRLTVT.

About this clonotype: One end of the junction does not line up with germline, which may come from a read error. The V call is TRBV7-9, the J call TRBJ2-7; D is possibly TRBD1 or TRBD2 (6 bases each). The CDR3 covers 12 residues. The germline gives CDR1 SEHNR, CDR2 FQNEAQ (reference sequence). Here the CDR3 DNA reads TGTGCCAGCAGCGCGGGCTACCGGGGGCCACCATTC. Protein: CASSAGYRGPPF.